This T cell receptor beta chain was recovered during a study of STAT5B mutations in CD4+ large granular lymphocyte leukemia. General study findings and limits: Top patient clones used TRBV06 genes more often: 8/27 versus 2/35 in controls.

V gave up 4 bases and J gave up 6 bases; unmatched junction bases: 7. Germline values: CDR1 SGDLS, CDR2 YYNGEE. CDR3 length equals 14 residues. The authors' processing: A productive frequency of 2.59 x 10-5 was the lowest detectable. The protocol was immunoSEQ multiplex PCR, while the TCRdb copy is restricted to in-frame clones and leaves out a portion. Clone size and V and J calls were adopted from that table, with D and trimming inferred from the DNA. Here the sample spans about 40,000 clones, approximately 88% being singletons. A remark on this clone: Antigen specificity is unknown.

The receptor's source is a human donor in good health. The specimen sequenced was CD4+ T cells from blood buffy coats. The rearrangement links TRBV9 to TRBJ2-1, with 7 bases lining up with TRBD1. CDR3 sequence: CASSYRDSVNEQFF. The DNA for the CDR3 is TGTGCCAGCAGCTACCGGGACAGTGTCAATGAGCAGTTCTTC.